These T cell receptor beta chains were read from a single sample in a study of T cells in localized non-small cell lung cancer. The repertoire was sequenced with immunoSEQ multiplex PCR; TCRdb's copy has only in-frame clones and lacks some. The repertoire holds around 26,000 clones, roughly nine tenths seen once, with around 15% in the top ten. Sequenced material: peripheral blood, taken before any cancer treatment. The source of these receptors is a female donor at least 60 years old with stage II squamous cell lung carcinoma. CDR3s include the opening cysteine and the closing phenylalanine or tryptophan. Each record gives: V gene, J gene, D gene, clone size, CDR3 DNA, CDR3 protein. The D gene is left open where the match is weak. The size field is filled for only some rows; it gives once, few, many or a size class.

v_gene: TRBV10-3
j_gene: TRBJ1-1
d_gene: -
abundance: once
CDR3nt: TGTGCCATCGGGAGGCCCGAGGGGGCTGAAGCTTTCTTT
CDR3aa: CAIGRPEGAEAFF

v_gene: TRBV28
j_gene: TRBJ2-5
d_gene: TRBD1
abundance: once
CDR3nt: TGTGCCAGCAGGGACAGGGTGAGCCAAGAGACCCAGTACTTC
CDR3aa: CASRDRVSQETQYF

v_gene: TRBV30
j_gene: TRBJ1-4
d_gene: -
abundance: -
CDR3nt: TGTGCCTGGACGGGGGAACAAGTGGGGAATGAAAAACTGTTTTTT
CDR3aa: CAWTGEQVGNEKLFF

v_gene: TRBV6-6
j_gene: TRBJ1-1
d_gene: TRBD1
abundance: -
CDR3nt: TGTGCCAGCAGTTACTCTATCTTGGGACAGGACTCCGAAGCTTTCTTT
CDR3aa: CASSYSILGQDSEAFF

v_gene: TRBV6-1
j_gene: TRBJ2-7
d_gene: TRBD2
abundance: once
CDR3nt: TGTGCCAGCAGTCCATCCTCAGGCGGGGGCTACGAGCAGTACTTC
CDR3aa: CASSPSSGGGYEQYF

v_gene: TRBV19
j_gene: TRBJ2-6
d_gene: -
abundance: few
CDR3nt: TGTGCCAGTAGTGCCAGGGCGGACTTCTCTGGGGCCAACGTCCTGACTTTC
CDR3aa: CASSARADFSGANVLTF

v_gene: TRBV5-1
j_gene: TRBJ1-4
d_gene: TRBD1
abundance: -
CDR3nt: TGCGCCTCCTCCGGGGGACAGAGTAATGAAAAACTGTTTTTT
CDR3aa: CASSGGQSNEKLFF

v_gene: TRBV5-6
j_gene: TRBJ1-4
d_gene: -
abundance: -
CDR3nt: TGTGCCAGCAGCCGGGACGTCAAAGAAAAACTGTTTTTT
CDR3aa: CASSRDVKEKLFF

v_gene: TRBV7-6
j_gene: TRBJ2-5
d_gene: TRBD2
abundance: -
CDR3nt: TGTGCCAGCAGCCCGGGGACTAGCGGGGGAGGAGAGACCCAGTACTTC
CDR3aa: CASSPGTSGGGETQYF

v_gene: TRBV28
j_gene: TRBJ2-3
d_gene: TRBD2
abundance: -
CDR3nt: TGTGCCAGCAGTTTATTAGGGGTAGCGGGGGGAACAGATACGCAGTATTTT
CDR3aa: CASSLLGVAGGTDTQYF

v_gene: TRBV10-3
j_gene: TRBJ1-1
d_gene: -
abundance: once
CDR3nt: TGTGCCATCAGTGCCCGACTAGGGATGAACACTGAAGCTTTCTTT
CDR3aa: CAISARLGMNTEAFF

v_gene: TRBV5-8
j_gene: TRBJ1-1
d_gene: -
abundance: -
CDR3nt: TGTGCCAGCAGTCGGCTGCGGGGAAACACTGAAGCTTTCTTT
CDR3aa: CASSRLRGNTEAFF

v_gene: TRBV19
j_gene: TRBJ2-3
d_gene: TRBD2
abundance: -
CDR3nt: TGTGCCAGTAGGGCTGGGGGGGGAGCGGATACGCAGTATTTT
CDR3aa: CASRAGGGADTQYF

v_gene: TRBV28
j_gene: TRBJ2-1
d_gene: TRBD1
abundance: -
CDR3nt: TGTGCCAGCAGACCAGGGGGCTCCTACAATGAGCAGTTCTTC
CDR3aa: CASRPGGSYNEQFF

v_gene: TRBV7-9
j_gene: TRBJ1-2
d_gene: TRBD1
abundance: -
CDR3nt: TGTGCCAGCAGCTTAGCGGGGGACAGAATATCGGATGGCTACACCTTC
CDR3aa: CASSLAGDRISDGYTF

v_gene: TRBV4-2
j_gene: TRBJ2-1
d_gene: -
abundance: few
CDR3nt: TGTGCCAGCAGCCAACAGTGGAGCAAGTTCTTC
CDR3aa: CASSQQWSKFF

v_gene: TRBV2
j_gene: TRBJ1-6
d_gene: -
abundance: few
CDR3nt: TGTGCCAGCAGTGGAAACGGGGGAACTAATAATTCACCCCTCCACTTT
CDR3aa: CASSGNGGTNNSPLHF